This T cell receptor (beta chain) was identified in a study of blood T cell repertoires in COVID-19. Study as a whole: The origin of the acute and convalescent COVID-19 samples was the United States, Italy and Spain. T cells, B-cell-depleted T cells, or PBMCs supplied cDNA or gDNA.

The CDR3 has 14 amino acids. The V gene end was trimmed by 6 bases and the J gene end by 1 base; junction bases not matched to a gene: 5. Germline assignment: CDR1 SGHRS and CDR2 YFSETQ. Authors' processing steps: Estimation of nucleated cell counts was performed using reference gene primer amplification. Only in-frame clones appear in the TCRdb table, and some are missing; sequencing was by immunoSEQ multiplex PCR. The DNA was the basis for D and trimming; V, J and clone size are from that table. The profile shows fewer than 120,000 clones, about 85% of them singletons. This chain joins TRBV5-1 and TRBJ2-7; TRBD1 agrees at 9 bases. This TCR was recovered from a human donor in a cohort sampled during active COVID-19. The sequencing input was peripheral blood. The CDR3 DNA reads TGCGCCAGCAAGGATGGGACAGGGTCCTACGAGCAGTACTTC. Residues: CASKDGTGSYEQYF.